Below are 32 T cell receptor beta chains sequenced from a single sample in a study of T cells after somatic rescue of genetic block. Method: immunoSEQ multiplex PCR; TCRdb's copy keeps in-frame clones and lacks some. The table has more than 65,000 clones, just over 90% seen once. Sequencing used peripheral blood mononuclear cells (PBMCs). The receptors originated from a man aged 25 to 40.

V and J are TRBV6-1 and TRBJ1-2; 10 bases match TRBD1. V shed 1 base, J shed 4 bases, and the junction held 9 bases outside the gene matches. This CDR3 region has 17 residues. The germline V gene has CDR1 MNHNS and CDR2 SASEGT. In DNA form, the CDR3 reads TGTGCCAGCAGTGAAGGTATAGGGACAGGGGATTTCTATGGCTACACCTTC. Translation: CASSEGIGTGDFYGYTF.

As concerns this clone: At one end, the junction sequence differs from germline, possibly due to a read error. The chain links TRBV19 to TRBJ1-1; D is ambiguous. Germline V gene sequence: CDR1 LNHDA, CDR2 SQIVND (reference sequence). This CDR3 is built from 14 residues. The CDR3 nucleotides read TGTGCCAGTAGCATAGTAGTCAGGAACACTGAAGCTTTCTTT. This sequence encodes CASSIVVRNTEAFF.

The CDR3 DNA sequence: TGTGCCAGTAGTATTCAGGGGTACTATGGCTACACCTTC. Translating it yields CASSIQGYYGYTF. The chain carries TRBV19 and TRBJ1-2, with D tentatively TRBD1 (6 bases). The CDR3 covers 13 residues. The germline V and J ends were trimmed by 3 bases and 3 bases, with 8 bases remaining between them. Per germline, CDR1 LNHDA and CDR2 SQIVND (reference sequence).

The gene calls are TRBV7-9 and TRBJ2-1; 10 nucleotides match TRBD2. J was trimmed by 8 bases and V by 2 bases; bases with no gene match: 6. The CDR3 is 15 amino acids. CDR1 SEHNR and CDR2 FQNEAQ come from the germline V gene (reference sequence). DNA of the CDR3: TGTGCCAGCAGCTTAAATAGCGGGGGGATTGATGAGCAGTTCTTC. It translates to CASSLNSGGIDEQFF.

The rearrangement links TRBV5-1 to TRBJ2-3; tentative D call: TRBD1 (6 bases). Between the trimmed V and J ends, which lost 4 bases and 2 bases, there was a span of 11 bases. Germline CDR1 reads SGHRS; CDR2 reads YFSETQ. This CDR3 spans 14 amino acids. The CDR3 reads CASSLDRPTDTQYF. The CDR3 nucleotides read TGCGCCAGCAGCCTTGACAGGCCCACAGATACGCAGTATTTT.

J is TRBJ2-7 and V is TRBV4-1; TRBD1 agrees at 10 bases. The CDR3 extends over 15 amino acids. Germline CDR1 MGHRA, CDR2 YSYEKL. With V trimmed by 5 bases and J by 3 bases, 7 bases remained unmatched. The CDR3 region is CASSLRGTGVYEQYF. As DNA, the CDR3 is TGCGCCAGCAGCTTACGAGGGACAGGGGTCTACGAGCAGTACTTC.

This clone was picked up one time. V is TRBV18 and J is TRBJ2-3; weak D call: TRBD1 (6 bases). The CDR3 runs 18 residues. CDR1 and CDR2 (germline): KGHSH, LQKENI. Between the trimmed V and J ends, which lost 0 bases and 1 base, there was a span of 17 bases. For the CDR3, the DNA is TGTGCCAGCTCACCACCGGGCCTTTCCCGGACAGGCACAGATACGCAGTATTTT. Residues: CASSPPGLSRTGTDTQYF. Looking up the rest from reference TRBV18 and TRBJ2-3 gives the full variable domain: NAGVMQNPRHLVRRRGQEARLRCSPMKGHSHVYWYRQLPEEGLKFMVYLQKENIIDESGMPKERFSAEFPKEGPSILRIQQVVRGDSAAYFCASSPPGLSRTGTDTQYFGPGTRLTVL.

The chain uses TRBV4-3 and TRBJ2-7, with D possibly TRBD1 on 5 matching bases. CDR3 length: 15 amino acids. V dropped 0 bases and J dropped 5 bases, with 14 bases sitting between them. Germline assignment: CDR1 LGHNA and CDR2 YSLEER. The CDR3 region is CASSQDRVGFNEQYF. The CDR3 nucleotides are TGCGCCAGCAGCCAAGACAGGGTTGGGTTCAACGAGCAGTACTTC.

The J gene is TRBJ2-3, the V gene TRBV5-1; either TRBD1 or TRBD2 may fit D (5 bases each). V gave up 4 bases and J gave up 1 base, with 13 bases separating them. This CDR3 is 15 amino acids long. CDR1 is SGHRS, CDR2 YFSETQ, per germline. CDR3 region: CASSPRDGRTDTQYF. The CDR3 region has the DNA TGCGCCAGCAGCCCCCGGGACGGGCGCACAGATACGCAGTATTTT. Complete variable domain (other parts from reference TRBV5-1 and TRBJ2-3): KAGVTQTPRYLIKTRGQQVTLSCSPISGHRSVSWYQQTPGQGLQFLFEYFSETQRNKGNFPGRFSGRQFSNSRSEMNVSTLELGDSALYLCASSPRDGRTDTQYFGPGTRLTVL.

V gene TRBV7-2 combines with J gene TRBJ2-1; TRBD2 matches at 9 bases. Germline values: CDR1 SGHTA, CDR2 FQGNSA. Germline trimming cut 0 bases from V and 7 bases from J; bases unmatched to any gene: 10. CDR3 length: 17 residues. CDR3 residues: CASSLAPPRRGGNEQFF. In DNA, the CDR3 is TGTGCCAGCAGCTTAGCGCCCCCTCGGCGGGGGGGTAATGAGCAGTTCTTC.

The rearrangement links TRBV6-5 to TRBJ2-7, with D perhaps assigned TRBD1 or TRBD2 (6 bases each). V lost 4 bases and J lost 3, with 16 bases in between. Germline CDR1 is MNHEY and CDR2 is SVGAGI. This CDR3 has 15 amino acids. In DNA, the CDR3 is TGTGCCAGCAGTTCAGGAGGGGCAGGGGACTACGAGCAGTACTTC. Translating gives CASSSGGAGDYEQYF.

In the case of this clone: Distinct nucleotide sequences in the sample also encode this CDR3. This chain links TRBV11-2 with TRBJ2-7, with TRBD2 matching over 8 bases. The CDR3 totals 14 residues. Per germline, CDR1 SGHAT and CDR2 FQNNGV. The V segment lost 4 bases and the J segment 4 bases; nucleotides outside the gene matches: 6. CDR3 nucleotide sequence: TGTGCCAGCAGCTCTATAGCGGGGTGGTACGAGCAGTACTTC. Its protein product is CASSSIAGWYEQYF.

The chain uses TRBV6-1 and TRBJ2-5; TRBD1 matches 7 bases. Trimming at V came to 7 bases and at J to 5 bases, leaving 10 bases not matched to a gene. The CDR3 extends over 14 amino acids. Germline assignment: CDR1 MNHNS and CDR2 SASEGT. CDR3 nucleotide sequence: TGTGCCAGCAATAGACAGGGAGATTGGGAGACCCAGTACTTC. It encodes CASNRQGDWETQYF.

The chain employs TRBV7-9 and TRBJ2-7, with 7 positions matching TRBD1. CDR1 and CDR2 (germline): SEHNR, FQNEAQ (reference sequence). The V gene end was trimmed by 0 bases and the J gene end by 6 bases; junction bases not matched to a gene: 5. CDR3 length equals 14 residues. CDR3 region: CASSLASGTAEQYF. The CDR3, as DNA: TGTGCCAGCAGCTTAGCTTCGGGGACAGCCGAGCAGTACTTC.

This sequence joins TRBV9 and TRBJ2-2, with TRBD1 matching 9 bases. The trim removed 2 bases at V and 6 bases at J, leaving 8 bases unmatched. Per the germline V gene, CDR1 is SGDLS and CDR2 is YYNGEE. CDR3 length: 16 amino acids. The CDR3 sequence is CASSVADRGGAGELFF. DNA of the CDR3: TGTGCCAGCAGCGTCGCGGACAGGGGAGGGGCCGGGGAGCTGTTTTTT.

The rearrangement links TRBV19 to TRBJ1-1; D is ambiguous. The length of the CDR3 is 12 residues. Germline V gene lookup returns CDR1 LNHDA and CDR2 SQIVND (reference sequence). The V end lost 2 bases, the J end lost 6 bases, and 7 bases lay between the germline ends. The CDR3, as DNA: TGTGCCAGTAGTATATGGGGAGCTGAAGCTTTCTTT. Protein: CASSIWGAEAFF.

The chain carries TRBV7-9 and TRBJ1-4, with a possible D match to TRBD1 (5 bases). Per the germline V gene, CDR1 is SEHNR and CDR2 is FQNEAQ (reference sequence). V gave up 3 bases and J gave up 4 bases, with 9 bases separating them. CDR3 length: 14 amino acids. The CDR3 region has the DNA TGTGCCAGCAGCTTTCAGGGCTATAATGAAAAACTGTTTTTT. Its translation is CASSFQGYNEKLFF.

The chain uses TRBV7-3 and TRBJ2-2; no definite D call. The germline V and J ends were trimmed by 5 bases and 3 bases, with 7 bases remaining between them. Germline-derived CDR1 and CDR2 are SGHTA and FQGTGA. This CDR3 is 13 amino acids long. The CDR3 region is CASSEGHTGELFF. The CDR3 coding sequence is TGTGCCAGCAGCGAAGGGCACACCGGGGAGCTGTTTTTT.

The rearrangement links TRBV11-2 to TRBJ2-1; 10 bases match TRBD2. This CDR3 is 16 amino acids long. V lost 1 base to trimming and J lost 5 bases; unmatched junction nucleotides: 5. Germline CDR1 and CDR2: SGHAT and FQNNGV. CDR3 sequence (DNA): TGTGCCAGCAGCTTAGGACAAGCGGGAGGGCACAATGAGCAGTTCTTC. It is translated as CASSLGQAGGHNEQFF.

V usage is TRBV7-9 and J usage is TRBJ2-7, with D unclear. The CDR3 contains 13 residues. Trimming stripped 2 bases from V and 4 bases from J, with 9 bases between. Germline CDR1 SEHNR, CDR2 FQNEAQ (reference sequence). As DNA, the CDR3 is TGTGCCAGCAGCTTATCGCCGGAATACGAGCAGTACTTC. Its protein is CASSLSPEYEQYF. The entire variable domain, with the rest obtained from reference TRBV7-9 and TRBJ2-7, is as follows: DTGVSQNPRHKITKRGQNVTFRCDPISEHNRLYWYRQTLGQGPEFLTYFQNEAQLEKSRLLSDRFSAERPKGSFSTLEIQRTEQGDSAMYLCASSLSPEYEQYFGPGTRLTVT.

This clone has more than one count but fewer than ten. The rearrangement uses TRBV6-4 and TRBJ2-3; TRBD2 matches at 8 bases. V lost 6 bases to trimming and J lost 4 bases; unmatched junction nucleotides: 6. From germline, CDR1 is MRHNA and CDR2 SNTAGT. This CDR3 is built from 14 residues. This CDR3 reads CASSATSEADTQYF. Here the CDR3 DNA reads TGTGCCAGCAGCGCGACTAGCGAGGCAGATACGCAGTATTTT.

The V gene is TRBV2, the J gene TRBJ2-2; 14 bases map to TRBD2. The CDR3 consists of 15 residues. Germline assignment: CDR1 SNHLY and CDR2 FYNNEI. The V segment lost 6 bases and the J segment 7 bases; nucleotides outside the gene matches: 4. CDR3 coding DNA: TGTGCCAGCAGCGCGGGACTAGCGGGGGACGGGGAGCTGTTTTTT. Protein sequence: CASSAGLAGDGELFF.

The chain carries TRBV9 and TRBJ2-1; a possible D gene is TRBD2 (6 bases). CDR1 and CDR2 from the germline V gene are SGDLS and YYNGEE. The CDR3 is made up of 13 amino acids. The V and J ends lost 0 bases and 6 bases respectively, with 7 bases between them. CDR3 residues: CASSVGGANEQFF. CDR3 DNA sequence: TGTGCCAGCAGCGTAGGCGGGGCCAATGAGCAGTTCTTC.

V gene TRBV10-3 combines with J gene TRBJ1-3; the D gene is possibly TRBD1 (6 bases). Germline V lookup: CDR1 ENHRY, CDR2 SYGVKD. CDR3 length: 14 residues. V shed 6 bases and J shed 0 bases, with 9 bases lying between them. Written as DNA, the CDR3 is TGTGCCATCAGACGACAGGACTCTGGAAACACCATATATTTT. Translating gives CAIRRQDSGNTIYF.

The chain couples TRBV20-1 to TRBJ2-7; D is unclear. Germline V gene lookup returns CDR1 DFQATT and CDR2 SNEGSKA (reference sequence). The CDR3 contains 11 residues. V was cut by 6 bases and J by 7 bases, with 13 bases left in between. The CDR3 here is CSAPGPGEQYF. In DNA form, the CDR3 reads TGCAGTGCACCCGGCCCCGGGGAGCAGTACTTC.

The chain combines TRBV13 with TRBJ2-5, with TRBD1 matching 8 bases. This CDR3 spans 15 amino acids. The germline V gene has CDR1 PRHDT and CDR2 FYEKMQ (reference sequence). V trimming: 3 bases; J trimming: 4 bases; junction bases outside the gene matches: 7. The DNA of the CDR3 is TGTGCCAGCAGCTTTGACGCAGACAGGGGAGAGACCCAGTACTTC. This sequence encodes CASSFDADRGETQYF.

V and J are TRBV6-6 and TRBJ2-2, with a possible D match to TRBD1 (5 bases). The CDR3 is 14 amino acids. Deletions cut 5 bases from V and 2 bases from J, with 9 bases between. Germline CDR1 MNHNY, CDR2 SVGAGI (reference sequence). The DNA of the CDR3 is TGTGCCAGCAGTGACTGGGGCAACACCGGGGAGCTGTTTTTT. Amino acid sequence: CASSDWGNTGELFF.

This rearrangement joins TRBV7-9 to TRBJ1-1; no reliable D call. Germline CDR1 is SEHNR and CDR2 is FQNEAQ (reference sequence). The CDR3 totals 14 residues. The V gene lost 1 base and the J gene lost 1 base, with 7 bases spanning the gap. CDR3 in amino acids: CASSLVNRNTEAFF. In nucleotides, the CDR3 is TGTGCCAGCAGCTTAGTCAACAGGAACACTGAAGCTTTCTTT.

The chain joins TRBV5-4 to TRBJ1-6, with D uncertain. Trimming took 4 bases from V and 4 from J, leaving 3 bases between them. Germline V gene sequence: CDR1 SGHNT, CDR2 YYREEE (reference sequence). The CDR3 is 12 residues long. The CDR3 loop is CASSSYNSPLHF. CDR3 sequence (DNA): TGTGCCAGCAGCAGTTATAATTCACCCCTCCACTTT.

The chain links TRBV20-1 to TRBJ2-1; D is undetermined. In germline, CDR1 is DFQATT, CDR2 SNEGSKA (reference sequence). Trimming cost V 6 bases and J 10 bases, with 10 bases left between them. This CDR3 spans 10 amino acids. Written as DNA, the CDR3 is TGCAGTGCCCGAGTCCGGGAGCAGTTCTTC. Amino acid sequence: CSARVREQFF.

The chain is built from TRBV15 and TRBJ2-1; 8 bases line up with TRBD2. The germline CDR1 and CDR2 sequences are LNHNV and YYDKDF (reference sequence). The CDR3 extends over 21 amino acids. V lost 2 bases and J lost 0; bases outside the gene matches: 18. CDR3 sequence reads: CATSRNARGLAGYSSYNEQFF. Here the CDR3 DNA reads TGTGCCACCAGCAGAAATGCCCGGGGCCTAGCGGGTTATAGCTCCTACAATGAGCAGTTCTTC.

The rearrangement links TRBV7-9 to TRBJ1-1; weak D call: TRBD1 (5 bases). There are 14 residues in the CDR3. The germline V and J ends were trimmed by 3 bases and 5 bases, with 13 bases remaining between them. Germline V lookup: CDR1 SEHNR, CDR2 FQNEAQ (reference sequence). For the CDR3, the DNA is TGTGCCAGCAGCTTCAGCGGGGGGATTACTGAAGCTTTCTTT. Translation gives CASSFSGGITEAFF.